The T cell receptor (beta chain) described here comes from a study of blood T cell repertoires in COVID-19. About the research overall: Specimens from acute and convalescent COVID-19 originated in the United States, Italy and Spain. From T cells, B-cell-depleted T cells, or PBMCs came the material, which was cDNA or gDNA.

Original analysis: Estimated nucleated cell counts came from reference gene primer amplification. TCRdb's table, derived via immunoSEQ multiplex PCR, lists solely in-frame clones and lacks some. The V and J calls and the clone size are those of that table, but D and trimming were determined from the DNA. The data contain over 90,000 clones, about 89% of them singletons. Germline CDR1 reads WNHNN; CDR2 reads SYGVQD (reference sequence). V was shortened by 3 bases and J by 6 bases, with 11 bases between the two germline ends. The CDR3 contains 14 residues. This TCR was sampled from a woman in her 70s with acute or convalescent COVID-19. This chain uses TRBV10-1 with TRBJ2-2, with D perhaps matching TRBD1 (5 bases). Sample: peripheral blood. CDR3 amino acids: CASSDRDLAGELFF. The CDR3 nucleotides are TGCGCCAGCAGTGACAGGGATTTGGCCGGGGAGCTGTTTTTT.